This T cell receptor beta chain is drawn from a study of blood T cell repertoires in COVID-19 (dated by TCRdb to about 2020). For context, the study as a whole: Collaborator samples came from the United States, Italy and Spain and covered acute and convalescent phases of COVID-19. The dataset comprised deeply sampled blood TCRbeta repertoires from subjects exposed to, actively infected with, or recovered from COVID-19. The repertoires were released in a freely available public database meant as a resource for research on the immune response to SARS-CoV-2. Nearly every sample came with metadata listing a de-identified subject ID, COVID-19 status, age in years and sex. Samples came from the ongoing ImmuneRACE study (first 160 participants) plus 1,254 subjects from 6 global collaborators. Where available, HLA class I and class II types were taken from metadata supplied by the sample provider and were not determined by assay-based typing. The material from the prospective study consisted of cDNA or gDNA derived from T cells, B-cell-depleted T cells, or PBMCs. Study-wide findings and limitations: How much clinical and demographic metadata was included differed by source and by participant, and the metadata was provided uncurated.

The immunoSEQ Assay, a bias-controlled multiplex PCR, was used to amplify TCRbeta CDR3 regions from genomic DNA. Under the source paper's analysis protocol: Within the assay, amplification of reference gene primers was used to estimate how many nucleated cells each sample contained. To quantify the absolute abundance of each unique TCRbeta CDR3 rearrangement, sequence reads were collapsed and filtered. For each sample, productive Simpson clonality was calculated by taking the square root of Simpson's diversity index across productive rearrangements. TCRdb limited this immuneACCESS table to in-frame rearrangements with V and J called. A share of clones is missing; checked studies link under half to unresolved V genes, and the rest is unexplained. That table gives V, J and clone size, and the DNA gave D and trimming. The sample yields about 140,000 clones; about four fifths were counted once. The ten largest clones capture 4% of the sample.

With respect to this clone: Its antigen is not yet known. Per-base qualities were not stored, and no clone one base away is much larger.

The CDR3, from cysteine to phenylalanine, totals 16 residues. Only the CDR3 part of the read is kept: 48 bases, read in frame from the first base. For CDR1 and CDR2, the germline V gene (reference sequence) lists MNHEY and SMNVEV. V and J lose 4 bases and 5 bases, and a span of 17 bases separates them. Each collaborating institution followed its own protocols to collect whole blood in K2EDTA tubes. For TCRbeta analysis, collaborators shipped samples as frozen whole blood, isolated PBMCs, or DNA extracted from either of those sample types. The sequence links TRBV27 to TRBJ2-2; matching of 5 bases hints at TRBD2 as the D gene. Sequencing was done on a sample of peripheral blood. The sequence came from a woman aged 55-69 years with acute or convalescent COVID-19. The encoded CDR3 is CASSYMASRRTGELFF. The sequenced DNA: TGTGCCAGCAGTTACATGGCTAGCCGACGGACCGGGGAGCTGTTTTTT.